This TCR beta chain was identified during a study of OX40 agonist ivuxolimab in advanced cancers. Across the whole study: Two cutaneous melanoma patients and one hepatocellular carcinoma patient, three in all, had partial responses. Study results and limitations: On average, a greater number of expanded clones characterised CD8+ T cells relative to CD4+.

Patients were ruled out by autoimmune disease history or systemic immunosuppression. Patients had blood sampled at baseline and again on cycle 4 day 1 and cycle 7 day 1. CDR1 and CDR2 from the germline V gene are SGDLS and YYNGEE. The CDR3 is made up of 15 amino acids. V was clipped by 5 bases and J by 4 bases; unmatched bases: 11. TCRdb keeps only in-frame clones here, not all; method: immunoSEQ multiplex PCR. The repertoire holds 100,000 or so clones, around 96% seen once, with 2% to 2.5% in the top ten. About this clone itself: Its antigen is as yet unknown.

This TCR derives from an adult with an advanced solid tumor such as melanoma, head and neck, liver or kidney cancer. The V call is TRBV9, the J call TRBJ1-2, with 7 bases matching TRBD1. The material sequenced was CD4+ or CD8+ T cells sorted from blood, taken in a trial of the OX40 agonist ivuxolimab. DNA for the CDR3: TGTGCCAGCAGTTTCTCCCCGGGACAGTCCTATGGCTACACCTTC. Protein sequence: CASSFSPGQSYGYTF.